What follows are 27 T cell receptor beta chains derived from one specimen sequenced in a study of blood T cell repertoires in COVID-19. Some clones are missing from TCRdb's copy, which holds only in-frame ones; the method was immunoSEQ multiplex PCR. Of roughly 300,000 clones in the sample, more than 75% were seen once. The sample comprised PBMCs or T cells enriched from blood (not recorded which). The source of these receptors is a woman aged 30 to 39 who had recovered from COVID-19.

CDR3 in DNA: TGTGCCAGCAGGCGACAGGGTTCGGGCAATCAGCCCCAGCATTTT. Its translation: CASRRQGSGNQPQHF. The chain employs TRBV6-5 and TRBJ1-5, with 7 bases that match TRBD1. Germline CDR1 and CDR2: MNHEY and SVGAGI. Unmatched junction bases numbered 7, after V lost 6 bases and J lost 2 bases. The CDR3 runs to 15 residues.

This clone was seen only once. DNA for the CDR3: TGTGCCAGCAGCCTTGGGCTCACAGATACGCAGTATTTT. It encodes CASSLGLTDTQYF. The rearrangement uses TRBV5-6 and TRBJ2-3; D is undetermined. V was shortened by 4 bases and J by 2 bases, with 8 bases between the two germline ends. The CDR3 is made up of 13 amino acids. The germline V gene has CDR1 SGHDT and CDR2 YYEEEE.

This chain links TRBV5-4 with TRBJ1-1; D remains ambiguous. The ends were cut back, 4 bases at V and 8 bases at J, with 21 bases in the middle. This CDR3 comprises 15 residues. Germline V gene lookup returns CDR1 SGHNT and CDR2 YYREEE (reference sequence). The CDR3 region is CASSTGIPPLGEAFF. CDR3 nucleotides: TGTGCCAGCAGCACGGGGATCCCACCTCTTGGGGAAGCTTTCTTT.

CDR3 sequence reads: CASSFRQWNTEAFF. In DNA form, the CDR3 reads TGTGCCAGCAGTTTCAGACAATGGAATACTGAAGCTTTCTTT. The chain joins TRBV6-2 or TRBV6-3 to TRBJ1-1; no definite D call. Germline CDR1 is MNHEY and CDR2 is SVGEGT. This CDR3 has 14 amino acids. Deletions cut 4 bases from V and 5 bases from J, with 14 bases between.

V is TRBV7-9 and J is TRBJ1-1, with D perhaps matching TRBD1 (6 bases). V was shortened by 5 bases and J by 2 bases, with 15 bases between the two germline ends. The germline V gene encodes CDR1 SEHNR and CDR2 FQNEAQ (reference sequence). CDR3 length: 15 amino acids. CDR3 amino acids: CASSTYTGSNTEAFF. Here the CDR3 DNA reads TGTGCCAGCAGCACCTACACAGGGAGCAACACTGAAGCTTTCTTT.

V gene TRBV29-1 combines with J gene TRBJ2-5; a weak D match, TRBD2 (5 bases). This CDR3 is 15 amino acids long. V shed 1 base and J shed 5 bases, with 17 bases lying between them. CDR1 is SQVTM, CDR2 ANQGSEA, per germline. The CDR3 DNA follows: TGCAGCGTTGAAGTAGGAAGTCTCCCGGGGGAGACCCAGTACTTC. As protein: CSVEVGSLPGETQYF.

The chain employs TRBV6-5 and TRBJ2-1; 9 bases fit TRBD2. Germline CDR1 reads MNHEY; CDR2 reads SVGAGI. The CDR3 sequence is 15 residues long. J lost 2 bases, V lost 10 bases, and 9 bases had no gene match. The CDR3: CATANSGGAYNEQFF. CDR3 DNA sequence: TGTGCCACCGCGAATAGCGGGGGAGCCTACAATGAGCAGTTCTTC.

The CDR3 DNA reads TGTGCCAGCAGCTCAGAGGGGGCGCTTGGAAACACCATATATTTT. This sequence encodes CASSSEGALGNTIYF. The rearrangement uses TRBV7-2 and TRBJ1-3; 7 bases map to TRBD1. The germline V gene encodes CDR1 SGHTA and CDR2 FQGNSA. V was clipped by 4 bases and J by 3 bases; unmatched bases: 6. The CDR3 sequence is 15 residues long.

The chain uses TRBV5-4 and TRBJ2-1, with a possible D match to TRBD2 (6 bases). V was trimmed by 4 bases and J by 9 bases, leaving 17 bases between them. Germline CDR1 reads SGHNT; CDR2 reads YYREEE (reference sequence). This CDR3 spans 14 amino acids. This CDR3 is CASSPRVIGSEQFF. The CDR3 bases are TGTGCCAGCAGCCCGAGAGTCATCGGGAGTGAGCAGTTCTTC.

The V gene is TRBV11-2, the J gene TRBJ1-6; tentatively, D is TRBD1 (5 bases). Germline V lookup: CDR1 SGHAT, CDR2 FQNNGV. The CDR3 length is 14 residues. V dropped 0 bases and J dropped 7 bases, with 7 bases sitting between them. CDR3 nucleotides: TGTGCCAGCAGCTTAGAGTCAGGGAATTCACCCCTCCACTTT. Translating it yields CASSLESGNSPLHF.

CDR3 protein: CASSYPPGRYVSNQPQHF. The CDR3, as DNA: TGTGCCAGCAGTTATCCTCCGGGTCGCTATGTTAGCAATCAGCCCCAGCATTTT. The rearrangement joins TRBV6-2 or TRBV6-3 to TRBJ1-5; D not resolved. Germline V gene data show CDR1 as MNHEY and CDR2 as SVGEGT. The CDR3 has 18 residues. V dropped 3 bases and J dropped 0 bases, with 18 bases sitting between them.

This chain joins TRBV12-3 or TRBV12-4 and TRBJ1-6; D ambiguous. The CDR3 loop spans 13 amino acids. V was clipped by 2 bases and J by 10 bases, with 9 bases between them. The CDR3 here is CASSLLGESPLHF. In DNA, the CDR3 is TGTGCCAGCAGTTTATTAGGAGAGTCACCCCTCCACTTT.

The chain recombines TRBV4-2 with TRBJ2-5, with 9 bases aligning to TRBD1. The J segment lost 1 base and the V segment lost 2 bases, leaving 11 bases of the junction unmatched. This CDR3 region has 18 residues. Germline CDR1 and CDR2: LGHNA and YNFKEQ. The CDR3 sequence: CASSQFVGTGNTQETQYF. The CDR3 coding sequence is TGTGCCAGCAGCCAATTTGTAGGGACAGGGAATACCCAAGAGACCCAGTACTTC.

The rearrangement uses TRBV2 and TRBJ1-4, with 9 nucleotides matching TRBD1. V lost 5 bases, J lost 8 bases, and 9 bases stayed unmatched. This CDR3 region has 15 residues. Germline CDR1 is SNHLY and CDR2 is FYNNEI. The CDR3 sequence: CASSLQGARYEKLFF. The DNA of the CDR3 is TGTGCCAGCAGTCTACAGGGGGCGCGATACGAAAAACTGTTTTTT.

This rearrangement joins TRBV5-1 to TRBJ2-7, with 9 bases aligning to TRBD1. Trimming removed 8 bases from V and 3 bases from J; junction bases left unmatched: 9. CDR3 length: 14 amino acids. Germline loops: CDR1 SGHRS, CDR2 YFSETQ. This CDR3 is CASTPGQGFYEQYF. The CDR3 DNA reads TGCGCCAGTACACCGGGACAGGGTTTCTACGAGCAGTACTTC.

The chain has TRBV9 and TRBJ2-3; 11 bases are shared with TRBD2. The CDR3 runs to 17 residues. Trimming cost V 5 bases and J 2 bases; bases outside gene matches: 10. The germline CDR1 and CDR2 sequences are SGDLS and YYNGEE. CDR3 residues: CASSPFGSGGATDTQYF. The CDR3 nucleotides read TGTGCCAGCAGTCCCTTTGGTAGCGGGGGGGCCACAGATACGCAGTATTTT.

The V gene is TRBV7-9, the J gene TRBJ1-1; no definite D call. The V and J ends lost 6 bases and 4 bases respectively, with 18 bases between them. CDR3 length equals 15 residues. Germline CDR1 SEHNR, CDR2 FQNEAQ (reference sequence). The CDR3 sequence: CASRIRKGGSTEAFF. As DNA, the CDR3 is TGTGCCAGCAGGATACGGAAAGGAGGGAGCACTGAAGCTTTCTTT.

This clone has just one count. The rearrangement uses TRBV10-3 and TRBJ1-2; 8 nucleotides align to TRBD1. The CDR3 contains 13 residues. The V and J ends lost 6 bases and 4 bases, in that order; junction bases with no gene match: 4. Germline CDR1 and CDR2: ENHRY and SYGVKD. The CDR3: CAISSGTGYGYTF. CDR3 nucleotide sequence: TGTGCCATCAGCTCCGGGACAGGCTATGGCTACACCTTC.

The chain recombines TRBV5-4 with TRBJ2-4; D remains unclear. Germline V CDR1 and CDR2: SGHNT, YYREEE (reference sequence). The CDR3 runs to 16 residues. V lost 1 base and J 3 bases, leaving 14 bases between the germline ends. The CDR3 bases are TGTGCCAGCAGCTTGCTGGGCCAAGGAAACAAAAACATTCAGTACTTC. Its protein is CASSLLGQGNKNIQYF.

This clone showed up just once. The CDR3 nucleotides are TGTGCCAGTAGTAGCAGGGGGACTAATGAAAAACTGTTTTTT. Protein: CASSSRGTNEKLFF. The chain joins TRBV19 to TRBJ1-4; 7 bases fit TRBD1. Per germline, CDR1 LNHDA and CDR2 SQIVND (reference sequence). J was trimmed by 2 bases and V by 4 bases; bases with no gene match: 1. The CDR3 consists of 14 residues. The full variable domain, in which reference TRBV19 and TRBJ1-4 provide the parts outside the CDR3, is DGGITQSPKYLFRKEGQNVTLSCEQNLNHDAMYWYRQDPGQGLRLIYYSQIVNDFQKGDIAEGYSVSREKKESFPLTVTSAQKNPTAFYLCASSSRGTNEKLFFGSGTQLSVL.

The V and J genes are TRBV7-2 and TRBJ1-3; 10 bases fit TRBD1. Looked up from germline, CDR1 is SGHTA and CDR2 is FQGNSA. The CDR3 contains 17 residues. V shed 5 bases, J shed 2 bases, and the junction held 9 bases outside the gene matches. CDR3 nucleotides: TGTGCCAGCAGCGTGGACAGGGGGACGGTTCCTGGAAACACCATATATTTT. Translation: CASSVDRGTVPGNTIYF.

This clone appeared a single time. The chain uses TRBV5-4 and TRBJ1-5, with D perhaps TRBD1 (6 bases). This CDR3 has 15 residues. Looked up from germline, CDR1 is SGHNT and CDR2 is YYREEE (reference sequence). Trimming took 2 bases from V and 1 from J, leaving 10 bases between them. As DNA, the CDR3 is TGTGCCAGCAGCTTATTTGGACAGAGCAATCAGCCCCAGCATTTT. The encoded protein is CASSLFGQSNQPQHF.

The CDR3 DNA sequence: TGTGCCAGCAGCTTAGGACAGGGGGTCTTCGATGAGCAGTTCTTC. As protein: CASSLGQGVFDEQFF. This rearrangement joins TRBV11-3 to TRBJ2-1; 9 bases map to TRBD1. Germline CDR1 reads SGHNT; CDR2 reads YENEEA. This CDR3 region has 15 residues. J gave up 8 bases and V 1 base, and 6 bases lay outside the gene matches.

The rearrangement joins TRBV2 to TRBJ1-5; 7 bases fit TRBD1. Germline lookup yields CDR1 SNHLY and CDR2 FYNNEI. V lost 2 bases and J lost 3; bases outside the gene matches: 4. The CDR3 sequence is 15 residues long. The CDR3 DNA is TGTGCCAGCAGTGAACTGACAGGGACCAATCAGCCCCAGCATTTT. Its translation is CASSELTGTNQPQHF.

This rearrangement joins TRBV28 to TRBJ2-7; D unclear. Germline-derived CDR1 and CDR2 are MDHEN and SYDVKM. V was clipped by 6 bases and J by 0 bases, with 9 bases between them. The CDR3 has 13 residues. CDR3 amino acids: CASSRGASYEQYF. CDR3 DNA: TGTGCCAGCAGCCGTGGAGCCTCCTACGAGCAGTACTTC.

The chain combines TRBV4-3 with TRBJ2-3; possible D gene TRBD1, 5 bases. The germline gives CDR1 LGHNA, CDR2 YSLEER. The CDR3 sequence is 13 residues long. V was pared by 3 bases and J by 5 bases, with 9 bases between. The CDR3 sequence: CASSQGPEDTQYF. The DNA of the CDR3 is TGCGCCAGCAGCCAGGGGCCCGAAGATACGCAGTATTTT.

This sequence joins TRBV19 and TRBJ2-3; 9 nucleotides align to TRBD2. V trimming: 3 bases; J trimming: 6 bases; junction bases outside the gene matches: 10. This CDR3 comprises 16 residues. The germline gives CDR1 LNHDA, CDR2 SQIVND (reference sequence). Here the CDR3 reads CASSMFSGGGADTQYF. The CDR3 DNA reads as TGTGCCAGTAGTATGTTTAGCGGGGGAGGAGCTGATACGCAGTATTTT. The variable domain in full, with the rest retrieved from reference TRBV19 and TRBJ2-3, is DGGITQSPKYLFRKEGQNVTLSCEQNLNHDAMYWYRQDPGQGLRLIYYSQIVNDFQKGDIAEGYSVSREKKESFPLTVTSAQKNPTAFYLCASSMFSGGGADTQYFGPGTRLTVL.